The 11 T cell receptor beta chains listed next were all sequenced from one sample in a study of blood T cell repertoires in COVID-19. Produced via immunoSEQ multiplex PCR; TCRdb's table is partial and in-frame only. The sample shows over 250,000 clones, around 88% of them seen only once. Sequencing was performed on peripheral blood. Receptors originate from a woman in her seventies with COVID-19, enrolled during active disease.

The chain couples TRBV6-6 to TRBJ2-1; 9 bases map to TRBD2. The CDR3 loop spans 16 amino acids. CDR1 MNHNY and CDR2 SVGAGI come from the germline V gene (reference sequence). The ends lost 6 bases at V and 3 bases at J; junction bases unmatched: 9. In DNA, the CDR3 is TGTGCCAGCAGCCCCTCGCTAGCGGGGAACTACAATGAGCAGTTCTTC. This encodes CASSPSLAGNYNEQFF.

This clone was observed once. DNA for the CDR3: TGTGCCAGCAGCCGTGGGACAGGGCCAACTAATGAAAAACTGTTTTTT. Translation gives CASSRGTGPTNEKLFF. This sequence joins TRBV28 and TRBJ1-4, with 9 nucleotides matching TRBD1. V lost 6 bases, J lost 0 bases, and 5 bases stayed unmatched. CDR1 is MDHEN and CDR2 is SYDVKM in the germline V gene. The CDR3 spans 16 residues. The full variable domain, its missing parts supplied by reference TRBV28 and TRBJ1-4, is DVKVTQSSRYLVKRTGEKVFLECVQDMDHENMFWYRQDPGLGLRLIYFSYDVKMKEKGDIPEGYSVSREKKERFSLILESASTNQTSMYLCASSRGTGPTNEKLFFGSGTQLSVL.

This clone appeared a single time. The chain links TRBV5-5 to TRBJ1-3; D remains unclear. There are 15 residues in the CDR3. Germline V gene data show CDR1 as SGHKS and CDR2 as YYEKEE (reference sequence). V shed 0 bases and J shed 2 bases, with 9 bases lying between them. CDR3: CASSLVRGTGNTIYF. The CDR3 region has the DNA TGTGCCAGCAGCTTGGTACGGGGAACTGGAAACACCATATATTTT.

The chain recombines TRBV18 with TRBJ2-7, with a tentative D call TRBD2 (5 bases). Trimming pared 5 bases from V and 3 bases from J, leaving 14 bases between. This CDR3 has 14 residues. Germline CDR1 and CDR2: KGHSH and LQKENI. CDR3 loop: CASSEEEDLYEQYF. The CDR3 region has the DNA TGTGCCAGCTCAGAGGAGGAGGATCTCTACGAGCAGTACTTC.

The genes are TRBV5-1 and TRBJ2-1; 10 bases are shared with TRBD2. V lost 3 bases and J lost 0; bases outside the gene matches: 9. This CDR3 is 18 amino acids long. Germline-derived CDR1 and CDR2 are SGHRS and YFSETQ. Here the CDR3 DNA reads TGCGCCAGCAGCTCTTGGCCTAGCGGGGGTAGCTCCTACAATGAGCAGTTCTTC. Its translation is CASSSWPSGGSSYNEQFF.

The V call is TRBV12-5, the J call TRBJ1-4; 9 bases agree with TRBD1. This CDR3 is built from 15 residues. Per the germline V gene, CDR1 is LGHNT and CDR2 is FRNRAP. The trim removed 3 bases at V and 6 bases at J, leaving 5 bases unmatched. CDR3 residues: CASGFGQGTYEKLFF. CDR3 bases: TGTGCTAGTGGTTTCGGACAGGGGACGTATGAAAAACTGTTTTTT.

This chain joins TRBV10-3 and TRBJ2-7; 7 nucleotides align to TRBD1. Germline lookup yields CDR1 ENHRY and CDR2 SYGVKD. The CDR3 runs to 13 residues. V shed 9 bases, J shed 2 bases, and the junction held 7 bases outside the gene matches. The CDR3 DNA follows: TGTGCCATTTCACAGACAGGGACCTACGAGCAGTACTTC. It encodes CAISQTGTYEQYF.

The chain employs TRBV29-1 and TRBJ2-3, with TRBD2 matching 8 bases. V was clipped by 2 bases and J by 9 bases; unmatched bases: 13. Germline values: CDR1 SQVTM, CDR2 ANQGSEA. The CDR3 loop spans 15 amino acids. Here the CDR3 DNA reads TGCAGCGTTGAATATGGTACGAGCGGGGGCGACACGCAGTATTTT. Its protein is CSVEYGTSGGDTQYF.

The CDR3 DNA follows: TGTGCCACCAGTGATTTGGGGCAGGGGAAGACCCAGTACTTC. Translation gives CATSDLGQGKTQYF. This chain uses TRBV24-1 with TRBJ2-5; weak D call: TRBD1 (6 bases). V lost 0 bases and J lost 6, with 10 bases in between. The germline gives CDR1 KGHDR, CDR2 SFDVKD. This CDR3 is built from 14 residues.

CDR3 sequence (DNA): TGTGCCAGCAGCCCCCCCGGTGGACAGGGGGCGTACGAGCAGTACTTC. Encoded protein: CASSPPGGQGAYEQYF. The rearrangement uses TRBV3-1 (or the pseudogene TRBV3-2) and TRBJ2-7; 11 bases agree with TRBD1. J lost 4 bases, V lost 4 bases, and 9 bases had no gene match. The CDR3 is 16 residues long. CDR1 is LGHDT and CDR2 is YNNKEL in the germline V gene (reference sequence).

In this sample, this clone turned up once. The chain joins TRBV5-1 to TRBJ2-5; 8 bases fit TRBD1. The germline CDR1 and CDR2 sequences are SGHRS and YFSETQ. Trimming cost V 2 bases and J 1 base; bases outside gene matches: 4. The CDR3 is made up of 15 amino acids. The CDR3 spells CASSFATGVQETQYF. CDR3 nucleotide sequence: TGCGCCAGCAGCTTTGCGACAGGGGTCCAAGAGACCCAGTACTTC.